One T cell receptor (beta chain) is described in this entry. V lost 11 bases, J lost 1 base, and 20 bases lay in between. The CDR3 length is 15 residues. CDR1 MNHEY and CDR2 SMNVEV come from the germline V gene (reference sequence). The sample originates from a study of T cells in Graves' hyperthyroidism and ophthalmopathy. RNA transcripts gave rise to amplified TCR beta CDR3 regions. Initially, a first-round RT-PCR of the TCR CDR3 employed the HTBI primer set. From the multiplex PCR reads, TCRdb called clonotypes with MiXCR, one entry per CDR3 protein. The data contain around 270,000 distinct CDR3 sequences, 15% to 20% of them singletons.

The rearrangement joins TRBV27 to TRBJ1-1, with D maybe TRBD1 (5 bases). The TCR originated in a man over 45 with Graves' ophthalmopathy. The source material was blood. The CDR3 coding sequence is TGTGCCTGCCTATCGAGGTCGGGGGGGAACACTGAAGCTTTCTTT. Its translation: CACLSRSGGNTEAFF.